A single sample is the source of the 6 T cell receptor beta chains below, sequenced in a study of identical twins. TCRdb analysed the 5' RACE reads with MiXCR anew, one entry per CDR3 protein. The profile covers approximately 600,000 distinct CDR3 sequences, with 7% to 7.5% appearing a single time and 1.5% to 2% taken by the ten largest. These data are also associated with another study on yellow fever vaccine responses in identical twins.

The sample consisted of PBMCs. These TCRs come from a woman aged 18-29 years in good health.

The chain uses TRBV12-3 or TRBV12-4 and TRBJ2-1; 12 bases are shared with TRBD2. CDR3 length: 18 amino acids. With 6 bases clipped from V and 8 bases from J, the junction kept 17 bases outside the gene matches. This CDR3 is CASSRAFSGTSGYYEQFF. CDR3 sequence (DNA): TGTGCCAGCAGCCGAGCCTTTTCGGGGACTAGCGGGTACTATGAGCAGTTCTTC.

CDR3: CASSYRLTSGGSYEQYF. CDR3 nucleotides: TGTGCCAGCAGTTACAGACTGACTAGCGGTGGCTCCTACGAGCAGTACTTC. V is TRBV6-5 and J is TRBJ2-7, with 9 bases aligning to TRBD2. V was clipped by 2 bases and J by 0 bases; unmatched bases: 8. The CDR3 extends over 17 amino acids. The germline gives CDR1 MNHEY, CDR2 SVGAGI.

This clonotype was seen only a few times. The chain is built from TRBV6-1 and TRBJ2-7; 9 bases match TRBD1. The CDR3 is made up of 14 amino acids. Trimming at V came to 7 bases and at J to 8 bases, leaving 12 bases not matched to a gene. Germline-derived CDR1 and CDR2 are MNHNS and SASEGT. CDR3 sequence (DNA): TGTGCCAGCAAACCCACGGGACAGGGAAAGAAGCAGTACGTC. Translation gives CASKPTGQGKKQYV.

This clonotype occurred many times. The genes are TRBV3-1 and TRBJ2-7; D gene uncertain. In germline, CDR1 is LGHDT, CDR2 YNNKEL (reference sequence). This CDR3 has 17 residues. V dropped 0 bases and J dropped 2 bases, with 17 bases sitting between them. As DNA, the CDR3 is TGTGCCAGCAGCCAAGATCTTAGATCTCGCAGCCCCTACGAGCAGTACTTC. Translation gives CASSQDLRSRSPYEQYF.

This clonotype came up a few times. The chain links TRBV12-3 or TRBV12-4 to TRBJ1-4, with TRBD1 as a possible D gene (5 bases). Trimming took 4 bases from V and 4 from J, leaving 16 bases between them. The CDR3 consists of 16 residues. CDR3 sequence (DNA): TGTGCCAGCAGTTCGGGAAGCACAGGCGTTAATGAAAAACTGTTTTTT. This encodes CASSSGSTGVNEKLFF.

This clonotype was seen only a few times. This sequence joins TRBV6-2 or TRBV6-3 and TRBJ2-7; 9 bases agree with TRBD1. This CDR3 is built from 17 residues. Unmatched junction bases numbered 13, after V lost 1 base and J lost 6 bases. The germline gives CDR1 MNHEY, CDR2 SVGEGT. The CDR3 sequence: CASSYYQTGTGNREQYF. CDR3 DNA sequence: TGTGCCAGCAGTTACTATCAGACCGGGACAGGGAACCGCGAGCAGTACTTC.